These 19 T cell receptor beta chains originate from one sample sequenced in a study of blood T cell repertoires in COVID-19. TCRdb's copy holds only in-frame clones and misses some; the assay was immunoSEQ multiplex PCR. The data show approximately 230,000 clones, 75% to 95% seen once. The specimen was PBMCs or T cells enriched from blood (not recorded which). The receptors originated from a woman aged 18-30 years who had recovered from COVID-19.

The chain couples TRBV27 to TRBJ2-7, with TRBD1 matching over 8 bases. This CDR3 comprises 12 residues. CDR1 and CDR2 (germline): MNHEY, SMNVEV (reference sequence). The trim removed 6 bases at V and 6 bases at J, leaving 4 bases unmatched. CDR3 residues: CASRTGAGEQYF. The CDR3 coding sequence is TGTGCCAGCAGGACAGGGGCCGGCGAGCAGTACTTC.

The genes are TRBV19 and TRBJ1-2; TRBD1 matches at 8 bases. Trimming at V came to 4 bases and at J to 7 bases, leaving 2 bases not matched to a gene. Per germline, CDR1 LNHDA and CDR2 SQIVND (reference sequence). The length of the CDR3 is 12 residues. This CDR3 reads CASSKTGAGYTF. DNA for the CDR3: TGTGCCAGTAGTAAGACAGGGGCTGGCTACACCTTC.

This clone counts as medium-sized. The genes are TRBV6-2 or TRBV6-3 and TRBJ2-3; 9 bases match TRBD2. J gave up 2 bases and V 5 bases, and 5 bases lay outside the gene matches. The CDR3 totals 15 residues. Germline V CDR1 and CDR2: MNHEY, SVGEGT. The CDR3 protein is CASSGASGATDTQYF. CDR3 DNA sequence: TGTGCCAGCAGTGGAGCTAGCGGGGCCACAGATACGCAGTATTTT.

A single count supports this clone. This chain connects TRBV4-2 to TRBJ1-2; D call uncertain. Germline loops: CDR1 LGHNA, CDR2 YNFKEQ. The CDR3 has 14 residues. V gave up 1 base and J gave up 3 bases, with 9 bases separating them. The DNA for the CDR3 is TGTGCCAGCAGCCAAGTTCTCACTTACTATGGCTACACCTTC. It codes for CASSQVLTYYGYTF.

The chain joins TRBV5-8 to TRBJ1-2, with D perhaps matching TRBD1 (5 bases). The V end lost 2 bases, the J end lost 5 bases, and 16 bases lay between the germline ends. Germline CDR1 reads SGHTS; CDR2 reads YDEGEE. The CDR3 covers 15 residues. CDR3 DNA sequence: TGTGCCAGCAGCTTTGGGAGCCTGGGGGGATATGGCTACACCTTC. Its translation: CASSFGSLGGYGYTF.

The chain couples TRBV19 to TRBJ1-4, with TRBD1 matching 9 bases. The CDR3 has 17 amino acids. After removal of 5 bases from V and 3 bases from J, the junction contained 10 bases not matched to a gene. CDR1 and CDR2 from the germline V gene are LNHDA and SQIVND (reference sequence). The CDR3 here is CASSPLGTGPANEKLFF. The CDR3 DNA follows: TGTGCCAGTAGTCCTCTCGGGACAGGGCCGGCTAATGAAAAACTGTTTTTT.

This clone was seen a few times. The V and J genes are TRBV4-2 and TRBJ2-4; no clear D gene. CDR1 is LGHNA, CDR2 YNFKEQ, per germline. This CDR3 is 14 amino acids long. V gave up 2 bases and J gave up 4 bases, with 9 bases separating them. The CDR3 nucleotides are TGTGCCAGCAGCCAAAGACTTCAGAAAAACATTCAGTACTTC. Translated, it gives CASSQRLQKNIQYF.

The sample holds one count of this clone. CDR3 in DNA: TGTGCCAGCAGTCAGCGGACAGCCTATGGCTACACCTTC. Protein: CASSQRTAYGYTF. The chain is built from TRBV2 and TRBJ1-2; D perhaps matches TRBD1 (6 bases). The V end was cut by 5 bases, the J end by 4 bases, with 11 bases between. Germline V gene lookup returns CDR1 SNHLY and CDR2 FYNNEI. This CDR3 region has 13 residues.

The rearrangement links TRBV5-1 to TRBJ1-2; possible D gene TRBD1, 5 bases. CDR3 length: 12 amino acids. The V end was cut by 4 bases, the J end by 5 bases, with 9 bases between. From germline, CDR1 is SGHRS and CDR2 YFSETQ. The CDR3 protein is CASSGGSYGYTF. In DNA form, the CDR3 reads TGCGCCAGCAGCGGGGGGTCTTATGGCTACACCTTC.

The V call is TRBV7-8, the J call TRBJ2-1; no firm D call. Germline CDR1 is SGHVS and CDR2 is FQNEAQ. Trimming took 2 bases from V and 0 from J, leaving 5 bases between them. The CDR3 has 14 amino acids. The CDR3 DNA sequence: TGTGCCAGCAGCTTAAGGAGCTCCTACAATGAGCAGTTCTTC. The encoded protein is CASSLRSSYNEQFF.

The J gene is TRBJ1-1, the V gene TRBV18, with D possibly TRBD1 on 5 matching bases. Germline loops: CDR1 KGHSH, CDR2 LQKENI. The CDR3 contains 19 residues. The V end was cut by 5 bases, the J end by 0 bases, with 25 bases between. The CDR3 loop reads CASSSQGRIAGRLNTEAFF. CDR3 nucleotide sequence: TGTGCCAGCTCATCTCAAGGGAGGATTGCGGGGCGGCTGAACACTGAAGCTTTCTTT.

The rearrangement links TRBV28 to TRBJ2-6, with TRBD2 matching over 13 bases. The CDR3 totals 18 residues. V lost 5 bases and J lost 4; bases outside the gene matches: 8. Per the germline V gene, CDR1 is MDHEN and CDR2 is SYDVKM. CDR3 protein: CASSPGLAGTYGANVLTF. CDR3 nucleotide sequence: TGTGCCAGCAGTCCGGGACTAGCGGGAACTTACGGGGCCAACGTCCTGACTTTC.

The rearrangement links TRBV28 to TRBJ1-1; TRBD1 agrees at 9 bases. CDR3 size: 14 residues. V dropped 2 bases and J dropped 4; count of bases not matched to a gene: 2. From germline, CDR1 is MDHEN and CDR2 SYDVKM. The CDR3, as DNA: TGTGCCAGCAGTTTAGTGGACAGGGGCACTGAAGCTTTCTTT. It specifies CASSLVDRGTEAFF.

The rearrangement joins TRBV19 to TRBJ2-3, with D perhaps TRBD1 (7 bases). Trimming shortened V by 10 bases and J by 2 bases, and 13 bases separated the two germline ends. The CDR3 covers 13 residues. The V gene's germline CDR1 is LNHDA and CDR2 SQIVND (reference sequence). CDR3 sequence reads: CAIQGEDTDTQYF. The CDR3 bases are TGTGCCATCCAGGGGGAGGACACAGATACGCAGTATTTT.

The rearrangement joins TRBV15 to TRBJ2-7, with 11 nucleotides matching TRBD2. Germline loops: CDR1 LNHNV, CDR2 YYDKDF (reference sequence). There are 17 residues in the CDR3. V lost 2 bases and J lost 3; bases outside the gene matches: 9. CDR3 sequence reads: CATSRTRLAGSDYEQYF. CDR3 nucleotides: TGTGCCACCAGCAGAACCCGACTAGCGGGGAGTGACTACGAGCAGTACTTC.

For this clone: One end of the junction fails to match germline, which may point to a read error. V usage is TRBV7-7 and J usage is TRBJ2-3, with TRBD1 identical over 8 bases. The germline V gene encodes CDR1 SSHAT and CDR2 FNYEAQ (reference sequence). This CDR3 is built from 11 residues. This CDR3 reads CASSQGDRLSF. CDR3 bases: TGTGCTAGCAGCCAAGGGGACAGGCTGTCTTTT.

J is TRBJ2-7 and V is TRBV10-1; tentatively, D is TRBD1 (5 bases). Germline CDR1 and CDR2: WNHNN and SYGVQD (reference sequence). The CDR3 totals 13 residues. The V and J ends lost 6 bases and 1 base respectively, with 10 bases between them. This chain's CDR3 is CASSPDRSYEQYF. CDR3 nucleotides: TGCGCCAGCAGCCCTGACAGATCCTACGAGCAGTACTTC.

The chain joins TRBV3-1 (or the pseudogene TRBV3-2) to TRBJ1-2; perhaps TRBD1 as D (5 bases). CDR1 LGHDT and CDR2 YNNKEL come from the germline V gene (reference sequence). Trimming removed 0 bases from V and 7 bases from J, with 21 bases in between. This CDR3 region has 17 residues. The CDR3 DNA sequence: TGTGCCAGCAGCCAAGATGTAAGAGGAACAGGAGGGGTTGGCTACACCTTC. Residues: CASSQDVRGTGGVGYTF.

The chain recombines TRBV11-2 with TRBJ2-1, with 14 nucleotides matching TRBD2. There are 16 residues in the CDR3. V lost 5 bases, J lost 7 bases, and 7 bases stayed unmatched. In germline, CDR1 is SGHAT, CDR2 FQNNGV. The CDR3 reads CASSQGGLAGVNEQFF. CDR3 coding DNA: TGTGCCAGCAGCCAAGGGGGACTAGCGGGAGTTAATGAGCAGTTCTTC. The entire variable domain, with the rest obtained from reference TRBV11-2 and TRBJ2-1, is as follows: EAGVAQSPRYKIIEKRQSVAFWCNPISGHATLYWYQQILGQGPKLLIQFQNNGVVDDSQLPKDRFSAERLKGVDSTLKIQPAKLEDSAVYLCASSQGGLAGVNEQFFGPGTRLTVL.